This T cell receptor (beta chain) stems from a study of cytotoxic CD8 clonotypes in ibrutinib-treated CLL. The overall study: In all, 10 to 11 patients were relapsed/refractory, some 16 were treatment-naive and about 17 were IGHV unmutated. Specimens for response were gathered following a median about a year of therapy, spanning 6 to 36. Findings and caveats of the study: Clonality increased with ibrutinib response but returned toward baseline at progression. Baseline values of clonality outstripped age-matched healthy donors and followed circulating CD8+ T-cell counts.

With regard to this clone: Its antigen is unknown.

This CDR3 region has 15 residues. Trimming cost V 5 bases and J 8 bases, with 18 bases left between them. Germline V gives CDR1 MDHEN, CDR2 SYDVKM. Data came from immunoSEQ multiplex PCR; TCRdb stores just in-frame clones and leaves some out. The data contain some 140,000 clones, 84% of them singletons. The chain joins TRBV28 to TRBJ1-4, with D possibly being TRBD1 (6 bases). The origin of this receptor is a human donor with chronic lymphocytic leukemia. Specimen: PBMCs, collected after 24 months of ibrutinib treatment. CDR3 bases: TGTGCCAGCAGTCTACGGGCCCCTACAGGGGAAAAACTGTTTTTT. As protein: CASSLRAPTGEKLFF.